This is a list of T cell receptor beta chains from one sample in a study of spatial heterogeneity in lung cancer. One entry per CDR3 protein results from TCRdb running MiXCR on the 5' RACE reads. The data contain roughly 510 distinct CDR3 sequences, less than 30% of them singletons. Sample: lung tumor tissue, taken at surgery. All receptors derive from a male donor with early-stage non-small cell lung cancer. Both conserved end residues are part of each CDR3. D genes are given only for firm matches. The size of a clone is reported for some rows only, either as once, few or many, or as a class for expanded clones.

clone size: -
V gene: TRBV7-9
D gene: -
J gene: TRBJ2-7
CDR3 DNA: TGTGCCAGCAGCCCCCCCTTAAAGGGTCACGAGCAGTACTTC
CDR3 protein: CASSPPLKGHEQYF

clone size: large
V gene: TRBV6-5
D gene: TRBD2
J gene: TRBJ2-7
CDR3 DNA: TGTGCCAGCAGTTACGGCGGGGGGACCGGCGGCGAGCAGTACTTC
CDR3 protein: CASSYGGGTGGEQYF

clone size: -
V gene: TRBV5-4
D gene: -
J gene: TRBJ2-3
CDR3 DNA: TGTGCCAGCAGCTTGGATAGGGAGGCCACGGATACGCAGTATTTT
CDR3 protein: CASSLDREATDTQYF

clone size: -
V gene: TRBV29-1
D gene: -
J gene: TRBJ2-5
CDR3 DNA: TGCAGCGTTGAACGGATTCAAGAGACCCAGTACTTC
CDR3 protein: CSVERIQETQYF

clone size: -
V gene: TRBV2
D gene: TRBD1
J gene: TRBJ2-3
CDR3 DNA: TGTGCCAGCAGGGGGACAGGGACCCCCACAGATACGCAGTATTTT
CDR3 protein: CASRGTGTPTDTQYF

clone size: -
V gene: TRBV4-3
D gene: TRBD1
J gene: TRBJ1-4
CDR3 DNA: TGCGCCAGCAGCCAAGGCGGCAGGGGGCATGAAAAACTGTTTTTT
CDR3 protein: CASSQGGRGHEKLFF

clone size: -
V gene: TRBV20-1
D gene: TRBD1
J gene: TRBJ2-7
CDR3 DNA: TGCAGTGCTTTCGACGGACAGGGACGATCGCAGCAGTACTTC
CDR3 protein: CSAFDGQGRSQQYF

clone size: hyperexpanded
V gene: TRBV7-9
D gene: -
J gene: TRBJ1-4
CDR3 DNA: TGTGCCAGCAGCCCAAGGACAACAACTAATGAAAAACTGTTTTTT
CDR3 protein: CASSPRTTTNEKLFF

clone size: few
V gene: TRBV5-1
D gene: -
J gene: TRBJ2-7
CDR3 DNA: TGCGCCAGCAGCTTCACAGGGAGCTCCTACGAGCAGTACTTC
CDR3 protein: CASSFTGSSYEQYF

clone size: few
V gene: TRBV10-3
D gene: TRBD2
J gene: TRBJ2-3
CDR3 DNA: TGTGCCATCAGGATGACTAGCGGGGGGCAATTAAGGACAGATACGCAGTATTTT
CDR3 protein: CAIRMTSGGQLRTDTQYF

clone size: medium-sized
V gene: TRBV29-1
D gene: -
J gene: TRBJ2-3
CDR3 DNA: TGCAGCGTTGTGTGGGTCTATGGGTCTACCACAGATACGCAGTATTTT
CDR3 protein: CSVVWVYGSTTDTQYF

clone size: -
V gene: TRBV29-1
D gene: -
J gene: TRBJ2-5
CDR3 DNA: TGCAGCGTTGAGCGCGGCCCTGGAGAGACCCAGTACTTC
CDR3 protein: CSVERGPGETQYF

clone size: -
V gene: TRBV5-1
D gene: -
J gene: TRBJ2-7
CDR3 DNA: TGCGCCAGCAGCTGGGACCAAAGCTCCTACGAGCAGTACTTC
CDR3 protein: CASSWDQSSYEQYF

clone size: -
V gene: TRBV4-1
D gene: -
J gene: TRBJ2-1
CDR3 DNA: TGCGCCAGTTCGGAGGCAAGCTCCTACAATGAGCAGTTCTTC
CDR3 protein: CASSEASSYNEQFF

clone size: -
V gene: TRBV6-2/TRBV6-3
D gene: -
J gene: TRBJ2-7
CDR3 DNA: TGTGCCAGCACGCGGGACTTATACGAGCAGTACTTC
CDR3 protein: CASTRDLYEQYF

clone size: few
V gene: TRBV7-8
D gene: -
J gene: TRBJ2-7
CDR3 DNA: TGTGCCAGAGACAGGCACCCCTACGAGCAGTACTTC
CDR3 protein: CARDRHPYEQYF

clone size: -
V gene: TRBV20-1
D gene: -
J gene: TRBJ2-4
CDR3 DNA: TGCAGTGCTCTAGAGGCAACCGCCAAAAACATTCAGTACTTC
CDR3 protein: CSALEATAKNIQYF

clone size: -
V gene: TRBV27
D gene: -
J gene: TRBJ2-7
CDR3 DNA: TGTGCCAGCAGTGACCAATCCTACGAGCAGTACTTC
CDR3 protein: CASSDQSYEQYF

clone size: -
V gene: TRBV20-1
D gene: -
J gene: TRBJ2-1
CDR3 DNA: TGCAGTGCCCGAAATCGGGGGGAGCAGTTCTTC
CDR3 protein: CSARNRGEQFF

clone size: -
V gene: TRBV20-1
D gene: TRBD2
J gene: TRBJ2-3
CDR3 DNA: TGCAGTACTAGAGCCCTGGGGCTAGCGGGGGAAAGCACAGATACGCAGTATTTT
CDR3 protein: CSTRALGLAGESTDTQYF

clone size: -
V gene: TRBV4-3
D gene: TRBD2
J gene: TRBJ2-3
CDR3 DNA: TGCGCCAGCAGCCAAGAGGCCGGGACTAGTGGCACAGATACGCAGTATTTT
CDR3 protein: CASSQEAGTSGTDTQYF

clone size: -
V gene: TRBV18
D gene: TRBD1
J gene: TRBJ1-5
CDR3 DNA: TGTGCCAGCTCACCTGACAGGGCAAGGCCCCAGCATTTT
CDR3 protein: CASSPDRARPQHF

clone size: large
V gene: TRBV6-6
D gene: -
J gene: TRBJ2-1
CDR3 DNA: TGTGCCAGCAGTTCCCCATACTCAGGGGTGCATGAGCAGTTCTTC
CDR3 protein: CASSSPYSGVHEQFF

clone size: large
V gene: TRBV7-3
D gene: -
J gene: TRBJ2-7
CDR3 DNA: TGTGCCAGCAGCCCAAGGGGGGCAGGGAGAGAGCAGTACTTC
CDR3 protein: CASSPRGAGREQYF

clone size: few
V gene: TRBV6-2/TRBV6-3
D gene: -
J gene: TRBJ1-3
CDR3 DNA: TGTGCCAGCAGTTACTCGGATCCAGTCTCTGGAAACACCATATATTTT
CDR3 protein: CASSYSDPVSGNTIYF